These T cell receptor beta chains were read from a single sample in a study of tumor-infiltrating lymphocytes in primary liver carcinoma. In TCRdb, the multiplex PCR reads were re-called with MiXCR into one record per CDR3 protein. This sample has approximately 76,000 distinct CDR3 sequences, with about 70% found just once. Source material: liver tumor tissue from sampling region 4. These receptors originate from a woman aged 55 to 70 with primary liver carcinoma and hepatitis B virus infection. The CDR3 runs from the conserved cysteine through the conserved F or W. A D gene is named only where the DNA matches it firmly. The size field is filled for only some rows; it gives once, few, many or a size class.

>TRBJ2-5|-|-|TRBV11-1
CASSSSGAEYQETQYF
TGTGCCAGCAGCTCCTCCGGGGCAGAGTATCAAGAGACCCAGTACTTC
>TRBJ2-1|many|TRBD2|TRBV12-5
CASGLNLRGVLRENYNEQFF
TGTGCTAGTGGTTTGAATTTGAGGGGAGTTTTGCGGGAGAACTACAATGAGCAGTTCTTC
>TRBJ2-5|-|TRBD2|TRBV4-1
CASSQGRLAGLRETQYF
TGCGCCAGCAGCCAAGGGAGACTAGCGGGGCTACGAGAGACCCAGTACTTC
>TRBJ2-1|-|-|TRBV19
CASGSPLALYYNEQFF
TGTGCCAGTGGTTCCCCTCTAGCGCTGTATTACAATGAGCAGTTCTTC
>TRBJ1-1|-|-|TRBV11-2
CASSLLVITEAYF
TGTGCCAGCAGCTTACTGGTTATCACTGAAGCTTACTTT
>TRBJ2-1|-|TRBD2|TRBV5-5
CTSSSGLAGAHNEQFF
TGTACCAGCAGCTCCGGACTAGCGGGAGCTCACAATGAGCAGTTCTTC
>TRBJ2-1|few|TRBD1|TRBV20-1
CSARDPGTGPNNEQFF
TGCAGTGCTAGAGATCCGGGGACAGGGCCTAACAATGAGCAGTTCTTC
>TRBJ2-7|many|TRBD1|TRBV6-1
CASSTTGARGSYEQYF
TGTGCCAGCAGTACTACAGGGGCCCGCGGCTCCTACGAGCAGTACTTC
>TRBJ1-6|-|-|TRBV6-2/TRBV6-3
CASSPGSRNSPLHF
TGTGCCAGCAGCCCAGGGTCACGTAATTCACCCCTCCACTTT
>TRBJ1-2|-|TRBD1|TRBV6-6
CASNLDRGYGYTF
TGTGCCAGCAACCTAGACAGGGGCTATGGCTACACCTTC
>TRBJ1-5|once|TRBD1|TRBV30
CAISGQGNQPQHF
TGTGCCATCTCCGGACAGGGGAATCAGCCTCAGCATTTT
>TRBJ2-1|-|-|TRBV6-1
CDSSRLGLLNDQFF
TGTGACAGCAGTCGCCTAGGTTTGCTCAATGACCAGTTCTTC
>TRBJ2-3|-|-|TRBV5-1
CARRYYHGTSTDTQYF
TGCGCAAGGAGATACTACCACGGTACTAGCACAGATACGCAGTATTTT
>TRBJ2-1|-|-|TRBV11-2
CATGLEEAPGVEQFF
TGTGCCACCGGCTTAGAGGAGGCTCCGGGTGTTGAGCAGTTCTTC
>TRBJ2-1|-|TRBD1|TRBV6-1
CASCEQQGVSKQFF
TGTGCCAGCTGTGAGCAACAGGGGGTTTCTAAGCAGTTCTTC
>TRBJ2-2|-|-|TRBV4-2
CTSSHAVGARTVELFF
TGTACCAGCAGCCATGCTGTGGGGGCGAGGACCGTGGAGCTGTTTTTT
>TRBJ2-7|-|TRBD2|TRBV4-2
CAGSRRTSGLSYEQYF
TGTGCCGGCAGCCGACGGACTAGCGGCCTATCCTACGAGCAGTACTTC
>TRBJ2-2|-|-|TRBV11-2
CASSLDRAGKLFF
TGTGCCAGCAGCTTAGATAGGGCCGGGAAGCTGTTTTTT
>TRBJ1-5|-|-|TRBV10-2
CASSESSSDLPQHF
TGCGCCAGCAGTGAGTCATCTAGCGACCTGCCCCAGCATTTT
>TRBJ1-2|-|-|TRBV11-2
CASSPGHGYTF
TGTGCCAGCAGCCCCGGCCATGGCTACACCTTT
>TRBJ2-1|-|TRBD2|TRBV11-3
CTSSATSGGQYNEQFF
TGTACCAGCAGCGCAACTAGCGGAGGCCAATACAATGAACAGTTCTTC
>TRBJ1-1|-|TRBD1|TRBV5-4
CASSLEGQRFEASF
TGTGCCAGCAGCTTGGAGGGACAGCGGTTTGAAGCTTCATTT
>TRBJ1-2|many|-|TRBV6-6
CASSYRDYGYTF
TGTGCCAGCAGTTACAGGGATTATGGCTACACCTTC
>TRBJ2-1|once|-|TRBV7-2
CAGSADSYNEQFF
TGTGCCGGCAGCGCGGACAGCTACAATGAGCAGTTCTTC
>TRBJ2-1|-|-|TRBV20-1
CSAEGGGGRSYNEQSF
TGCAGTGCTGAGGGGGGTGGCGGGCGCTCCTACAATGAGCAGTCCTTC
>TRBJ2-3|-|-|TRBV11-2
CAGSLGEGAPTGTQYF
TGTGCCGGCAGCTTAGGGGAGGGGGCTCCCACAGGTACGCAGTATTTT
>TRBJ2-3|-|-|TRBV4-2
CASSQDGQQNTQYF
TGTGCCAGCAGCCAAGATGGTCAGCAGAATACGCAGTATTTT
>TRBJ2-1|few|-|TRBV7-9
CASSGRQTCGNEQSF
TGTGCCAGCAGCGGCCGACAGACCTGCGGGAATGAGCAGTCCTTC
>TRBJ1-2|-|-|TRBV12-3/TRBV12-4
CASTRRGKGYTF
TGTGCAAGCACCCGGCGGGGGAAAGGCTACACCTTC
>TRBJ2-7|many|-|TRBV21-1
CASTSGASYEQYF
TGTGCCAGCACTAGCGGGGCCTCCTACGAGCAGTACTTC
>TRBJ2-7|-|-|TRBV2
CASSEVYGKPLYEQYF
TGTGCCAGCAGTGAAGTATACGGGAAACCCCTTTACGAGCAGTACTTC
>TRBJ1-3|-|-|TRBV28
CASRYRGVRRGGDGNTIYF
TGTGCCAGCAGGTATCGGGGGGTCCGAAGAGGGGGAGATGGAAACACCATATATTTT
>TRBJ1-1|-|TRBD1|TRBV12-3/TRBV12-4
CASSFSDRGIEAFF
TGCGCCAGCAGTTTCTCGGACAGGGGCATTGAAGCTTTCTTT
>TRBJ1-2|-|-|TRBV12-3/TRBV12-4
CASSESGGRPTTKVDYTF
TGTGCCAGCAGCGAAAGTGGGGGGCGCCCCACAACTAAAGTAGACTACACCTTC
>TRBJ2-6|-|-|TRBV11-1
CAGSPLGAGANVLTF
TGCGCCGGCAGTCCCTTGGGGGCTGGGGCCAACGTCCTGACTTTC
>TRBJ2-3|medium-sized|-|TRBV6-1
CASSEARGSTDTQYF
TGTGCCAGCAGTGAAGCGCGCGGGAGCACAGATACGCAGTATTTT
>TRBJ1-6|-|-|TRBV6-6
CTSSLDGPRSPLHF
TGTACCAGCAGTTTGGACGGTCCAAGGTCACCCCTCCACTTT
>TRBJ1-2|-|-|TRBV6-6
CASTPYEEDYTF
TGTGCCAGCACCCCATACGAGGAAGACTACACCTTC
>TRBJ2-7|many|-|TRBV4-1
CASSQDPPGLYEQYF
TGCGCCAGCAGCCAAGATCCCCCAGGGCTCTACGAGCAGTACTTC
>TRBJ2-7|-|-|TRBV7-2
CASSLGQGGSYEQYF
TGTGCCAGCAGCTTAGGCCAGGGTGGCTCCTACGAGCAGTACTTC
>TRBJ2-2|-|-|TRBV4-1
CASSQDQAANKGELFF
TGCGCCAGCAGCCAAGATCAGGCGGCGAACAAAGGGGAGCTGTTTTTT
>TRBJ2-7|once|TRBD2|TRBV11-2
CASSLTSGRVNEQYF
TGTGCCAGCAGCTTGACTAGCGGGAGGGTCAACGAGCAGTACTTC